This section outlines one T cell receptor (beta chain) sequence together with its context. Its antigen is currently not known. Nothing much larger sits one base from this clone, and base qualities are not available. Taken from the germline V gene, the CDR1 and CDR2 loops are KGHDR and SFDVKD. Including cysteine and phenylalanine, the CDR3 has 13 amino acids. Left in the record is the CDR3 DNA by itself, 39 bases read in frame from the first base. V loses 3 bases, J loses 5 bases, and the germline ends lie 9 bases apart. Explained via the paper, the time point label denotes: around 45 days after influenza vaccine administration. The data derive from a study of response to subunit inactivated influenza vaccine (dated by TCRdb to the late 2010s). For context, the study as a whole: To follow how T cells responded to a trivalent subunit inactivated influenza vaccine, the researchers relied on deep quantitative profiling of the T cell receptor repertoire.

Beyond this particular receptor, the publication reports: According to the authors, only a limited number of new T cells may be recruited by each seasonal influenza vaccination.

Libraries were prepared through RT-PCR. The instrument was an Illumina HiSeq 2500. Using fastp trimming at Q25 and MiXCR clonotype assembly, TCRdb reanalyzed the public sequencing data and kept in-frame beta chains. Every CDR3 protein is listed once, alongside the most common genes and DNA of its rows. A total of hundreds of thousands of distinct CDR3 sequences appear in this sample, 13% of them only once. About 12% of the sample rests with the top ten. The chain employs TRBV24-1 and TRBJ1-1; the D gene cannot be resolved reliably. The sample was PBMCs from blood, taken roughly 48 days after vaccination. This receptor was taken from a man in his forties or fifties who received an inactivated influenza vaccine. Donor details come from another sample of the same person, matched by shared clones. At the DNA level, the sequence is TGTGCCACCAGTGATGCCGCACGGACTGAAGCTTTCTTT. Its product reads: CATSDAARTEAFF.